This T cell receptor (beta chain) was recovered during a study of T-cell memory formation after mild COVID-19 (TCRdb year 2021). At the level of the whole study: TCR sequence clusters from the two donors were largely donor specific. The cohort comprised two young, previously healthy adult volunteers, one female and one male. In a couple of donors, T-cell clones that expanded and contracted after mild COVID-19 were tracked by sequencing TCRalpha and TCRbeta repertoires over time. Overall study results and their limits: Balanced CD4/CD8 phenotypes were observed for clones contracting from day 15 to 85, whereas a bias towards CD4+ was observed for a second wave of clones expanding from day 15 to 37. SARS-CoV-2 specificity of the second-wave clones peaking on day 37 was not confirmed. The study covered only a couple of mild cases, and larger cohorts including severe cases with pre-infection samples were considered necessary. The detection of some responding clones in pre-infection memory suggests that pre-existing cross-reactive memory T cells joined the SARS-CoV-2 response. Contracting CD4+ clones appeared mostly in the CM and EM memory subsets, whereas CD8+ clones were enriched in EMRA.

V and J lose 5 bases and 0 bases, and a span of 17 bases separates them. CDR1 and CDR2 (MNHNY, SVGAGI) derive from the germline V gene (reference sequence). From its cysteine to its phenylalanine, the CDR3 spans 16 amino acids. The read is trimmed to its CDR3 DNA, 48 bases read in frame from base 1. The sequencer listed for this sample is Illumina NovaSeq 6000. cDNA libraries for TCRalpha and TCRbeta were prepared by 5'RACE using constant-segment primers, with sample barcodes and unique molecular identifiers added. Trizol reagent was used to extract RNA from every sample. Libraries were amplified in two PCR steps, with a second sample barcode and Illumina TruSeq adapters added in the second step. Sequencing of the libraries was done on an Illumina NovaSeq, producing 2 x 150 bp paired-end reads. In the paper's pipeline: Demultiplexing of reads and collapsing into UMI-guided consensus sequences were performed with migec v1.2.7. Using mixcr v2.1.11, the UMI consensuses were aligned to TRA and TRB V and J templates and assembled into clonotypes. Expanded or contracted clonotypes were those called significant by both edgeR and NoisET, with noise models trained on biological replicates. For edgeR calls, the thresholds were a false discovery rate-adjusted p below 0.01 and a log2 fold-change of 1. PCA with hierarchical clustering of max-normalized trajectories of the 1000 most abundant clonotypes was used as exploratory dynamics analysis. Each responding clone was given a CD4 or CD8 phenotype based on the CD4+ and CD8+ repertoires, which had been sequenced separately. TCRdb trimmed the raw reads at Q25, called clones with MiXCR and kept productive beta chains. CDR3 protein duplicates are merged, each entry listing the most common genes and DNA. The V and J calls were not made by the authors but by TCRdb's processing. A total of roughly 150,000 distinct CDR3 sequences appear in this sample, approximately 14% of them only once. Clones ranked in the top ten supply 11% to 15% of the sample.

Comment on this clonotype: The clone's antigen remains unknown. Base-call qualities are not available, and no considerably larger clone is one nucleotide away.

PBMCs were isolated by Ficoll-Paque density gradient centrifugation. The rearranged chain carries TRBV6-6 and TRBJ2-7; the D gene is perhaps TRBD1, from 5 matching bases. The material sequenced was PBMCs or a T cell subset sorted from them (not recorded which). This clonotype originated in an adult woman who had mild COVID-19 (a few samples of this study predate the infection). The sample titles of this study are shuffled in the database, so cell type and time point are left out; the donor was told from shared clones. The CDR3 protein is CASSGDRQSLSYEQYF. The bases read TGTGCCAGCAGTGGGGATCGACAGAGCCTCTCCTACGAGCAGTACTTC.